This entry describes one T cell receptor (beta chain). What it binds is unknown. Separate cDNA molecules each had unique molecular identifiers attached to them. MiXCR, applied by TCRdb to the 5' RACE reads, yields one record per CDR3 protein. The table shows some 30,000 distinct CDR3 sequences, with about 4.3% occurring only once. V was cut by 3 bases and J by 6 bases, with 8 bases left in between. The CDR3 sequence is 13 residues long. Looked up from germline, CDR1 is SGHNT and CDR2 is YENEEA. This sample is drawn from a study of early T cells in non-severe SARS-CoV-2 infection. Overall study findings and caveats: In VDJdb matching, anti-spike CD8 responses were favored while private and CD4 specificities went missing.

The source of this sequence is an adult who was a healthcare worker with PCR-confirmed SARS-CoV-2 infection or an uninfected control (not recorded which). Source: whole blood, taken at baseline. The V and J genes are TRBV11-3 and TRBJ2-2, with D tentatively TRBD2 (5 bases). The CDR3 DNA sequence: TGTGCCAGCAGCTTGAGGGATCCCGGGGAGCTGTTTTTT. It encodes CASSLRDPGELFF.